One T cell receptor (beta chain) is described in this entry. Its specificity is unknown. The data stem from a study of T cell responses to AZD1222 COVID-19 vaccine. Study-wide findings and caveats: Females outnumbered males among donors, who were mostly white British; clonal diversity was possibly underestimated. Once two AZD1222 doses were given, Spike-specific TCR breadth and depth went up.

The germline V gene has CDR1 MNHNS and CDR2 SASEGT. Trimming pared 2 bases from V and 6 bases from J, leaving 8 bases between. CDR3 size: 13 residues. Profiled with immunoSEQ multiplex PCR; TCRdb holds only in-frame clones, not every one. Of approximately 120,000 clones listed, approximately 85% are singletons. V is TRBV6-1 and J is TRBJ2-1, with unresolved D. This sequence originates from an adult in good health. This specimen was peripheral blood, taken on day 0 of MenACWY control vaccination. The CDR3 sequence is CASSEQAVNEQFF. CDR3 sequence (DNA): TGTGCCAGCAGTGAACAGGCCGTCAATGAGCAGTTCTTC.